This TCR beta chain was retrieved from a study of regulatory T cells in long-lasting Graves disease (dated by TCRdb to the early 2020s). Describing the broader study: Newly diagnosed Graves' disease patients had taken antithyroid drugs for less than 3 months. Patients with persistent Graves' disease were compared with patients with newly diagnosed Graves' disease using TCR sequencing and RNA sequencing of peripheral blood. The study was conducted in China and was registered as a clinical trial. A total of roughly 35 samples underwent TCR sequencing: some 13 from persistent and about 20 from newly diagnosed Graves' disease patients.

This clonotype has at least ten counts. There is no known antigen for this receptor. Qualities for individual bases were not recorded, and no much larger clone is one base off. The time point label, as the study defines it: newly diagnosed GD, antithyroid drugs for less than 3 months. RNA was extracted from PBMCs in TRIzol for both TCR sequencing and RNA sequencing. Graves' disease was diagnosed according to American Thyroid Association guidelines. Recruitment of patients was carried out at an endocrinology department in Xi'an, China. Each patient gave about 9.1 milliliters of peripheral blood, collected in an EDTA anticoagulant tube. PBMCs were isolated by Ficoll Paque Plus density gradient separation without further T cell sorting. RNA quality was checked with an Agilent 2100 Bioanalyzer and agarose gel, and concentration with a NanoDrop 2000. Here is what the overall study found, with its caveats: A larger number of public clonotypes was shared among persistent patients (approximately 2,600) than among newly diagnosed patients (around 880). The authors noted that the small sample size was a limitation that may lower accuracy. Compared with newly diagnosed patients, patients with persistent Graves' disease had lower TCR Shannon entropy and fewer highly expanded clones, which suggests clonal expansion. Sequencing and analysis were restricted to the TCR beta chain. The study examined only peripheral blood because the primary lesion, thyroid tissue, could not be accessed.

The method was multiplex PCR. Sequenced on an Illumina HiSeq 4000. TCR beta libraries were built with iRepertoire HTBI primers and Arm-PCR amplification of CDR3 regions. Gel purification was performed on PCR products prior to sequencing. Turning to the authors' computational methods: A total of 60 to 80 TRBV and 14 TRBJ segments were identified across samples and were used for gene usage analysis of CDR3 amino acid clonotypes. Filtered high-quality paired reads were merged into contigs using COPE and FqMerger. Contigs were aligned with BLAST to IMGT TRBV, TRBD and TRBJ reference genes, and CDR3 was defined per IMGT. Highly expanded clones were defined as clonotypes with a frequency above 0.1%. Shannon entropy served as the measure of repertoire diversity, while the Gini coefficient captured V-J evenness. A clonotype found in more than one individual was treated as public. TCRdb cleaned the public reads at Q25 with fastp, built clones with MiXCR and kept in-frame beta chains. For every CDR3 protein sequence, its rows merge into one entry that carries the most common genes and DNA. The V and J calls come from TCRdb's annotation, not from the publication. Counted in this sample were hundreds of thousands of distinct CDR3 sequences; 12% of them appeared once. The biggest ten clones account for around 9.3% of the sample.

In addition, the sample was reused for a study of T cells in Graves' hyperthyroidism and ophthalmopathy. As described in the second report: Stable Graves' hyperthyroidism was defined as the absence of progression to ophthalmopathy over 18 months of follow-up. Hyperthyroidism patients were newly diagnosed, with disease duration under 2 months, and aged 18 to 65 years. The study excluded patients with uncontrolled infections, other autoimmune diseases, pregnancy or lactation. Diagnoses relied on clinical symptoms, serum thyroxine and TRAb, thyroid ultrasound and orbital computed tomography. A first-round RT-PCR of the TCR CDR3 used the HTBI primer set with the Qiagen OneStep RT-PCR kit. Most expanded thyroid clonotypes (frequency above 0.001) were also found in blood, which suggests that blood repertoires may mirror thyroid immune responses. A model built on a 13 V-J signature distinguished ophthalmopathy from stable hyperthyroidism, reaching about 88% sensitivity and 81.08% specificity in cross-validation and 80%/75% in testing. In validation, the model predicted progression to ophthalmopathy a median of about 5.9 months before onset, with roughly 68% sensitivity and about 72% specificity. A discovery cohort of around 98 patients, 43 with Graves' ophthalmopathy and fewer than 65 with stable Graves' hyperthyroidism, was used to find distinguishing TCR V-J signatures. An independent validation cohort of some 18 hyperthyroidism patients and about 15 patients who later progressed to ophthalmopathy tested prospective prediction of ophthalmopathy. For training and testing, the approximately 92 patients in the discovery cohort were randomly divided in a 7:3 ratio. In about 6 Graves' hyperthyroidism patients, the study also compared T-cell repertoires from thyroid tissue with T-cell repertoires from blood. Once sampling was done, hyperthyroidism patients were given methimazole at a starting dose of 30 mg daily, whereas ophthalmopathy patients were given high-dose intravenous methylprednisolone. Libraries were constructed in a second round of multiplex PCR, after which size selection and purification were carried out. Libraries were sequenced paired-end with 100 bp reads on an Illumina HiSeq2000. SOAPnuke was used to process the raw data, with reads discarded if the reads contained adapters or uncalled bases, had a mean Phred below 15, or lacked an exact constant-primer or identifier match. COPE v1.2.5 was used to merge the high-quality paired reads, and each unique nucleotide sequence was defined as a clonotype. Clonotypes were aligned to IMGT TRBV, TRBD and TRBJ reference segments using MiTCR v1.1. Only V-J combinations with frequency above 0.0001, covering approximately 99% of repertoires, were analysed. A TCS score was defined as the ratio between F50 (clonal expansion) and ExV (chaos), using BLOSUM62-based TCRdist between CDR3 peptides within each V-J. Welch's t-statistics and random forest reduced 500 to 550 V-J features to 10 to 15, which were used in a naive Bayes classifier (R e1071). Sample size was not statistically predetermined, and blinding of investigators to group allocation was not performed. According to the paper, TCR Vbeta CDR3 sequencing was carried out on approximately 140 peripheral blood samples, which came from approximately 43 ophthalmopathy, around 75 hyperthyroidism and approximately 17 progressor patients.

Sequencing used peripheral blood mononuclear cells (PBMCs), obtained at new diagnosis, from a patient treated with antithyroid drugs. The TCR was taken from a woman between 25 and 40 years old with Graves disease. Donor details come from another sample of the same person, matched by shared clones.

CDR3 sequence: CASSTRAGRIETQYF. The bases are TGTGCCAGCAGCACCCGGGCCGGACGTATAGAGACCCAGTACTTC. The V gene is TRBV7-9 and the J gene is TRBJ2-5; too little of a D gene remains to name it. As encoded in the germline V gene (reference sequence), CDR1 is SEHNR while CDR2 is FQNEAQ. The junction shows trimming of 5 bases on V and 4 bases on J, plus 17 bases between the germline ends. From the cysteine up to the phenylalanine, the CDR3 has a length of 15 residues. Left in the record is the CDR3 DNA by itself, 45 bases read in frame from the first base.